What follows are 26 T cell receptor beta chains derived from one specimen sequenced in a study of T-cell reconstitution after alpha-beta-depleted transplantation in children. Library preparation (for TCRbeta) was performed with unique molecular identifiers. TCRdb itself ran the PCR reads through MiXCR, one entry per CDR3 protein. In the table there are about 200,000 distinct CDR3 sequences, about 6.6% of which are singletons. The sequencing here drew on PBMCs, taken before TCRalphabeta/CD19-depleted stem cell transplant. These receptors came from a boy between 2 and 10 years old with acute lymphoblastic leukemia, due to receive a stem cell transplant.

This clonotype was seen at least ten times. This chain links TRBV7-9 with TRBJ2-7; D not certain. Trimming left V 5 bases short and J 3 bases short, with 14 bases between. Per the germline V gene, CDR1 is SEHNR and CDR2 is FQNEAQ (reference sequence). CDR3 length: 14 residues. The chain's CDR3 is CASSGDGGIYEQYF. In nucleotides, the CDR3 is TGTGCCAGCAGCGGGGATGGCGGAATCTACGAGCAGTACTTC.

This clonotype has at least ten counts. This chain uses TRBV6-4 with TRBJ2-1; 11 nucleotides line up with TRBD2. This CDR3 is 15 amino acids long. V shed 6 bases and J 5 bases; nucleotides not matched to a gene: 6. Germline values: CDR1 MRHNA, CDR2 SNTAGT. The CDR3: CASSLGLAANNEQFF. CDR3 nucleotide sequence: TGTGCCAGCAGCCTGGGACTAGCGGCGAACAATGAGCAGTTCTTC.

There are many counts of this clonotype. The V and J genes are TRBV7-3 and TRBJ2-1, with D perhaps given as TRBD1 or TRBD2 (6 bases each). The V end lost 5 bases, the J end lost 8 bases, and 13 bases lay between the germline ends. Germline assignment: CDR1 SGHTA and CDR2 FQGTGA. The CDR3 sequence is 13 residues long. The CDR3 DNA reads TGTGCCAGCAGCCCCGGAAGGGGGGATGAGCAGTTCTTC. Protein product: CASSPGRGDEQFF.

In its sample, this clonotype was seen many times. The chain is built from TRBV28 and TRBJ2-1; D is possibly TRBD2 (5 bases). The ends were cut back, 10 bases at V and 5 bases at J, with 27 bases in the middle. Germline CDR1 MDHEN, CDR2 SYDVKM. The CDR3 extends over 17 amino acids. CDR3 in amino acids: CATSRPPSGSKDNEQFF. The CDR3 nucleotides are TGTGCCACCTCGAGGCCTCCCAGCGGCTCAAAGGACAATGAGCAGTTCTTC.

The rearrangement links TRBV10-3 to TRBJ2-6; perhaps TRBD2 as D (6 bases). V lost 8 bases, J lost 0 bases, and 20 bases lay in between. The CDR3 runs to 18 residues. Germline V gene data show CDR1 as ENHRY and CDR2 as SYGVKD. CDR3 residues: CAILEGREATSGANVLTF. CDR3 nucleotide sequence: TGTGCCATCCTAGAGGGCAGGGAGGCCACCTCTGGGGCCAACGTCCTGACTTTC.

This clonotype has ten or more counts. V usage is TRBV2 and J usage is TRBJ2-1; D call uncertain. V lost 3 bases and J 8 bases, leaving 11 bases between the germline ends. This CDR3 is 13 amino acids long. The germline V gene encodes CDR1 SNHLY and CDR2 FYNNEI. DNA for the CDR3: TGTGCCAGCAGTGACGAATTAGGCGATGAGCAGTTCTTC. Protein product: CASSDELGDEQFF.

This clonotype came up many times. The chain joins TRBV5-1 to TRBJ2-1; D is ambiguous. Per germline, CDR1 SGHRS and CDR2 YFSETQ. The ends were cut back, 7 bases at V and 0 bases at J, with 11 bases in the middle. The CDR3 has 14 residues. DNA for the CDR3: TGCGCCAGCCTCTTGGGTCCCTCCTACAATGAGCAGTTCTTC. Amino acids: CASLLGPSYNEQFF.

At least ten counts were recorded for this clonotype. This sequence joins TRBV5-1 and TRBJ2-5; 7 positions match TRBD1. This CDR3 contains 15 residues. V shed 4 bases and J 1 base; nucleotides not matched to a gene: 7. In germline, CDR1 is SGHRS, CDR2 YFSETQ. CDR3 sequence: CASSPWDSTQETQYF. The CDR3, as DNA: TGCGCCAGCAGCCCGTGGGACAGTACCCAAGAGACCCAGTACTTC. Complete variable domain (other parts from reference TRBV5-1 and TRBJ2-5): KAGVTQTPRYLIKTRGQQVTLSCSPISGHRSVSWYQQTPGQGLQFLFEYFSETQRNKGNFPGRFSGRQFSNSRSEMNVSTLELGDSALYLCASSPWDSTQETQYFGPGTRLLVL.

This clonotype was seen many times. J is TRBJ2-3 and V is TRBV6-2 or TRBV6-3, with 11 bases aligning to TRBD2. The germline CDR1 and CDR2 sequences are MNHEY and SVGEGT. Losses at the gene ends were 6 bases for V and 2 bases for J; bases not matched to a gene: 4. The CDR3 is made up of 15 amino acids. CDR3 nucleotides: TGTGCCAGCAGGAGACTAGCGGGGCTCACAGATACGCAGTATTTT. Amino acids: CASRRLAGLTDTQYF.

This clonotype was seen only a few times. The chain recombines TRBV20-1 with TRBJ2-5; 7 bases align to TRBD2. The CDR3 sequence is 16 residues long. Germline lookup yields CDR1 DFQATT and CDR2 SNEGSKA (reference sequence). Trimming cost V 0 bases and J 1 base; bases outside gene matches: 8. The CDR3 DNA follows: TGCAGTGCTAGAGATCTATTAGCGGGCGCCCAAGAGACCCAGTACTTC. Its translation is CSARDLLAGAQETQYF.

The CDR3 DNA follows: TGTGCCAGCAGTTACGCTGACAGGATCAATTCACCCCTCCACTTT. Its protein is CASSYADRINSPLHF. The chain is built from TRBV6-5 and TRBJ1-6, with TRBD1 as a possible D gene (6 bases). Germline CDR1 is MNHEY and CDR2 is SVGAGI. V lost 2 bases to trimming and J lost 7 bases, with 12 bases between them. The CDR3 runs to 15 residues.

The V and J genes are TRBV5-1 and TRBJ2-7; TRBD2 matches at 9 bases. J was trimmed by 0 bases and V by 5 bases; bases with no gene match: 6. Germline assignment: CDR1 SGHRS and CDR2 YFSETQ. The CDR3 is 15 amino acids. The CDR3 spells CASRKGLASSYEQYF. CDR3 DNA: TGCGCCAGCAGAAAGGGACTAGCAAGCTCCTACGAGCAGTACTTC.

This clonotype was seen many times. J is TRBJ1-2 and V is TRBV7-9; TRBD1 matches 7 bases. V shed 3 bases and J 7 bases; nucleotides not matched to a gene: 14. Germline CDR1 is SEHNR and CDR2 is FQNEAQ (reference sequence). This CDR3 has 16 amino acids. CDR3: CASSFGTAQHQGGYTF. As DNA, the CDR3 is TGTGCCAGCAGCTTTGGGACAGCTCAGCATCAAGGTGGCTACACCTTC.

This clonotype was seen ten or more times. The gene calls are TRBV28 and TRBJ1-4; no clear D. The CDR3 extends over 15 amino acids. Germline V gives CDR1 MDHEN, CDR2 SYDVKM. Deletions cut 5 bases from V and 4 bases from J, with 14 bases between. CDR3 nucleotides: TGTGCCAGCAGTCCCCAGGCGAGAGTTAATGAAAAACTGTTTTTT. Encoded protein: CASSPQARVNEKLFF.

This clonotype was seen a handful of times. This chain links TRBV12-3 or TRBV12-4 with TRBJ2-1; either TRBD1 or TRBD2 may supply D (6 bases each). V was cut by 6 bases and J by 1 base, with 10 bases left in between. CDR3 length: 14 amino acids. The DNA of the CDR3 is TGTGCCAGCAGACGGGGGCAATCCTACAATGAGCAGTTCTTC. It translates to CASRRGQSYNEQFF.

This clonotype has at least ten counts. V gene TRBV3-2 combines with J gene TRBJ1-2; the table names TRBD1, a call not compared with the DNA. TRBV3-2 represents a pseudogene. The CDR3 spans 15 residues. This CDR3 reads CASSKDLDGTYGYTF. In nucleotides, the CDR3 is TGTGCCAGCAGCAAGGACCTAGATGGGACCTATGGCTACACCTTC.

Only a few counts were recorded for this clonotype. J is TRBJ1-2 and V is TRBV15; D unclear. This CDR3 spans 12 amino acids. V lost 5 bases, J lost 4 bases, and 8 bases lay in between. In germline, CDR1 is LNHNV, CDR2 YYDKDF (reference sequence). This CDR3 is CATSGKGYGYTF. CDR3 DNA sequence: TGTGCCACCAGCGGGAAGGGCTATGGCTACACCTTC.

Note on this clonotype: Because the CDR3 is missing its conserved closing phenylalanine or tryptophan, this is likely a read error. The chain has TRBV6-5 and TRBJ2-7, with 7 nucleotides matching TRBD2. CDR1 and CDR2 (germline): MNHEY, SVGAGI. V dropped 2 bases and J dropped 2; count of bases not matched to a gene: 9. The CDR3 is made up of 16 amino acids. CDR3 sequence (DNA): TGTGCCAGCAGTTACCTGCTAGCGGAGGGACCCTACGAGCAGTACTGC. Amino acids: CASSYLLAEGPYEQYC.

The chain has TRBV9 and TRBJ1-6, with unresolved D. The germline V and J ends were trimmed by 0 bases and 6 bases, with 7 bases remaining between them. Germline V gene data show CDR1 as SGDLS and CDR2 as YYNGEE. The CDR3 contains 14 residues. The CDR3 DNA follows: TGTGCCAGCAGCGTAGGTGAAGGTAATTCACCCCTCCACTTT. This gives the protein CASSVGEGNSPLHF.

This clonotype was seen at least ten times. The V gene is TRBV5-1, the J gene TRBJ2-3; TRBD2 matches 9 bases. This CDR3 has 16 amino acids. V shed 1 base and J 11 bases; nucleotides not matched to a gene: 14. The V gene's germline CDR1 is SGHRS and CDR2 YFSETQ. CDR3 sequence (DNA): TGCGCCAGCAGCTTGTTACGTCTAGCGGGGACCGGAGGGCAGTATTTT. As protein: CASSLLRLAGTGGQYF.

This clonotype came up many times. The rearrangement joins TRBV9 to TRBJ1-3, with D uncertain. The ends were cut back, 2 bases at V and 1 base at J, with 16 bases in the middle. The length of the CDR3 is 17 residues. Germline values: CDR1 SGDLS, CDR2 YYNGEE. CDR3 nucleotides: TGTGCCAGCAGCGTTCTTCCCGAACAGCTATCTGGAAACACCATATATTTT. This sequence encodes CASSVLPEQLSGNTIYF.

The sample holds many counts of this clonotype. The chain has TRBV7-2 and TRBJ2-1; TRBD2 aligns across 8 bases. The V gene end was trimmed by 5 bases and the J gene end by 8 bases; junction bases not matched to a gene: 11. The CDR3 has 15 amino acids. Looked up from germline, CDR1 is SGHTA and CDR2 is FQGNSA. CDR3 nucleotide sequence: TGTGCCAGCAGCAAACAGCGGGAGTGGCGGGATGAGCAGTTCTTC. It yields the protein CASSKQREWRDEQFF.

The V call is TRBV30, the J call TRBJ2-1; D is undetermined. V was pared by 0 bases and J by 0 bases, with 6 bases between. There are 14 residues in the CDR3. Germline-derived CDR1 and CDR2 are GTSNPN and SVGIG (reference sequence). The CDR3 region is CAWSVRSSYNEQFF. CDR3 nucleotides: TGTGCCTGGAGTGTGCGGAGCTCCTACAATGAGCAGTTCTTC.

This clonotype was counted many times. J is TRBJ2-7 and V is TRBV12-3 or TRBV12-4; D not resolved. This CDR3 has 15 amino acids. The V end lost 3 bases, the J end lost 4 bases, and 16 bases lay between the germline ends. The CDR3 region is CASSFGWNGGYEQYF. The CDR3 DNA is TGTGCCAGCAGTTTTGGTTGGAACGGTGGTTACGAGCAGTACTTC.

Comment on this clonotype: This may arise from a read error, as a much more abundant clone is one base away. The chain links TRBV6-2 or TRBV6-3 to TRBJ1-5; no definite D call. The CDR3 runs to 14 residues. CDR1 and CDR2 (germline): MNHEY, SVGEGT. Trimming took 9 bases from V and 4 from J, leaving 16 bases between them. CDR3 in amino acids: CASGHSGENQPQHF. CDR3 in DNA: TGTGCCAGTGGGCACAGCGGCGAAAATCAGCCCCAGCATTTT.

Ten or more counts support this clonotype. The chain is built from TRBV10-3 and TRBJ2-3; the match to TRBD1 covers 11 bases. V shed 4 bases, J shed 0 bases, and the junction held 9 bases outside the gene matches. In germline, CDR1 is ENHRY, CDR2 SYGVKD. The CDR3 is 18 amino acids. CDR3 residues: CAISGAGTGGTSTDTQYF. The CDR3 coding sequence is TGTGCCATCAGTGGAGCCGGGACAGGGGGTACTAGCACAGATACGCAGTATTTT.